One sample yielded the 3 T cell receptor beta chains listed below, sequenced in a study of PD-L1 blockade in urothelial cancer (dated by TCRdb to the late 2010s). Library generation was performed with the immunoSEQ multiplex PCR assay. TCRdb limited this immuneACCESS table to in-frame rearrangements with V and J called. A share of clones is missing; checked studies link under half to unresolved V genes, and the rest is unexplained. Across this sample there are 85,000 to 95,000 clones, with about 90% seen only once. The biggest ten clones account for 1.5% to 2% of the sample. The meaning of the sample's time point label: pretreatment peripheral blood. Sequenced here: PBMCs, sampled around atezolizumab (anti-PD-L1) treatment. All receptors derive from a man aged 60 to 75 with urothelial cancer.

The rearrangement links TRBV5-8 to TRBJ1-5, with D possibly being TRBD1 (6 bases). Trimming cost V 0 bases and J 2 bases, with 9 bases left between them. The CDR3 extends over 15 amino acids. CDR1 is SGHTS and CDR2 is YDEGEE in the germline V gene. The DNA of the CDR3 is TGTGCCAGCAGCTTGGTGGGGGCTGGCAATCAGCCCCAGCATTTT. This gives the protein CASSLVGAGNQPQHF.

The chain recombines TRBV28 with TRBJ2-6, with TRBD1 identical over 7 bases. The CDR3 extends over 16 amino acids. CDR1 and CDR2 from the germline V gene are MDHEN and SYDVKM. V shed 5 bases, J shed 0 bases, and the junction held 4 bases outside the gene matches. The CDR3 DNA is TGTGCCAGCAGTAAACAGGGGAACTCTGGGGCCAACGTCCTGACTTTC. Its protein product is CASSKQGNSGANVLTF.

This clone occurred a few times. The chain is built from TRBV7-2 and TRBJ1-5, with a weak D call TRBD1 (6 bases). The CDR3 covers 14 residues. V was cut by 0 bases and J by 5 bases, with 8 bases left in between. Germline-derived CDR1 and CDR2 are SGHTA and FQGNSA. This CDR3 is CASSLAGADQPQHF. In DNA, the CDR3 is TGTGCCAGCAGCTTAGCGGGGGCGGATCAGCCCCAGCATTTT. Variable domain in full (rest from reference TRBV7-2 and TRBJ1-5): GAGVSQSPSNKVTEKGKDVELRCDPISGHTALYWYRQSLGQGLEFLIYFQGNSAPDKSGLPSDRFSAERTGGSVSTLTIQRTQQEDSAVYLCASSLAGADQPQHFGDGTRLSIL.